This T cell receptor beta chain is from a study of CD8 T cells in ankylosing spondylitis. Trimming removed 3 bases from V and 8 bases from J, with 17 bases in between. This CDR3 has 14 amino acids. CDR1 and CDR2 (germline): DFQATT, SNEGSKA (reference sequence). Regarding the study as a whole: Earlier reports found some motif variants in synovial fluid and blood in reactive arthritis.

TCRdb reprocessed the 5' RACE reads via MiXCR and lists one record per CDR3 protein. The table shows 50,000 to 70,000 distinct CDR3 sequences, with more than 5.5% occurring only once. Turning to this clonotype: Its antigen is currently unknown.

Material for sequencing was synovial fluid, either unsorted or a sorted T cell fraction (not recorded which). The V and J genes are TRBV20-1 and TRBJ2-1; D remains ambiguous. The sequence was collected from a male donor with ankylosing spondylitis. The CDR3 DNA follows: TGCAGTGCTAGTCCCCCCCGGGCGCATCATGAGCAGTTCTTC. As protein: CSASPPRAHHEQFF.